These 22 T cell receptor beta chains were all obtained from the same sample, sequenced in a study of shared T cell receptors in the human thymus. Here immunoSEQ multiplex PCR was the method, and the copy in TCRdb shows in-frame clones only, minus some. The data contain about 660,000 clones, approximately 89% of them singletons. These same records also appear under a second study, on human thymus T cells.

Sequenced input: thymocytes. The receptors were gathered from a boy under two years old with a congenital heart defect.

This clone came up once. The chain combines TRBV5-4 with TRBJ2-3, with D possibly matching TRBD1 (5 bases). Trimming stripped 1 base from V and 6 bases from J, with 12 bases between. CDR3 length equals 14 residues. Germline CDR1 and CDR2: SGHNT and YYREEE (reference sequence). CDR3: CASSLTRVGDTQYF. The CDR3, as DNA: TGTGCCAGCAGCTTGACCAGGGTTGGGGATACGCAGTATTTT.

The J gene is TRBJ2-5, the V gene TRBV5-4; TRBD1 aligns across 8 bases. The DNA end is more similar to TRBJ2-7, so the J call may be wrong. Germline values: CDR1 SGHNT, CDR2 YYREEE (reference sequence). The CDR3 consists of 15 residues. DNA of the CDR3: TGTGCCAGCAGCTTGCCCGGGACAGGATCCTACGAGCAGTACTTC. Encoded protein: CASSLPGTGSYEQYF.

The chain carries TRBV5-8 and TRBJ1-5, with a tentative D call TRBD1 (5 bases). CDR3 length equals 15 residues. Germline V gene data show CDR1 as SGHTS and CDR2 as YDEGEE. V shed 2 bases and J shed 5 bases, with 14 bases lying between them. CDR3 loop: CASSLGTGAHQPQHF. CDR3 DNA: TGTGCCAGCAGCTTAGGAACAGGCGCCCATCAGCCCCAGCATTTT.

This chain joins TRBV14 and TRBJ2-1, with TRBD2 identical over 11 bases. CDR1 SGHDN and CDR2 FVKESK come from the germline V gene. This CDR3 contains 16 residues. Unmatched junction bases numbered 7, after V lost 3 bases and J lost 6 bases. CDR3 DNA: TGTGCCAGCAGCCAGGGCGGACTAGCGGGTTCCAATGAGCAGTTCTTC. Protein sequence: CASSQGGLAGSNEQFF.

The chain joins TRBV11-2 to TRBJ1-5; D unresolved. CDR1 and CDR2 from the germline V gene are SGHAT and FQNNGV. V lost 2 bases and J lost 11, with 13 bases in between. CDR3 length: 13 amino acids. This chain's CDR3 is CASSLSGGRTQHF. The CDR3 DNA reads TGTGCCAGCAGCTTATCGGGTGGAAGGACCCAGCATTTT.

This sequence joins TRBV5-6 and TRBJ2-2; 9 bases agree with TRBD2. Trimming removed 3 bases from V and 4 bases from J; junction bases left unmatched: 13. Germline V gene sequence: CDR1 SGHDT, CDR2 YYEEEE. The length of the CDR3 is 18 residues. The CDR3 DNA sequence: TGTGCCAGCAGCTCGCCGGATAGCGGGAGAGGGAGCACCGGGGAGCTGTTTTTT. This gives the protein CASSSPDSGRGSTGELFF.

The chain is built from TRBV19 and TRBJ2-3, with 9 nucleotides matching TRBD1. Germline V gene data show CDR1 as LNHDA and CDR2 as SQIVND (reference sequence). CDR3 size: 19 residues. The J segment lost 2 bases and the V segment lost 0 bases, leaving 12 bases of the junction unmatched. Written as DNA, the CDR3 is TGTGCCAGTAGTATAGAATCGGAAGGGACAGGGCCACCCACAGATACGCAGTATTTT. Translating gives CASSIESEGTGPPTDTQYF.

The chain uses TRBV20-1 and TRBJ2-7, with D possibly TRBD2 on 5 matching bases. Trimming cost V 3 bases and J 6 bases, with 9 bases left between them. Germline lookup yields CDR1 DFQATT and CDR2 SNEGSKA (reference sequence). The CDR3 runs 11 residues. CDR3 bases: TGCAGTGCTAGTATGGGAGCCGAGCAGTACTTC. It yields the protein CSASMGAEQYF.

The V gene is TRBV27, the J gene TRBJ1-1, with D hard to call. Germline V CDR1 and CDR2: MNHEY, SMNVEV (reference sequence). This CDR3 has 15 amino acids. Trimming took 5 bases from V and 4 from J, leaving 17 bases between them. The CDR3 coding sequence is TGTGCCAGCAGTCCACCGGAGGGCTTGCTCACTGAAGCTTTCTTT. Its translation: CASSPPEGLLTEAFF.

The V call is TRBV5-1, the J call TRBJ1-1; maybe TRBD1 (5 bases). This CDR3 comprises 14 residues. Germline CDR1 is SGHRS and CDR2 is YFSETQ. Trimming pared 0 bases from V and 4 bases from J, leaving 10 bases between. In nucleotides, the CDR3 is TGCGCCAGCAGCTTGGAGGGGAGGGGCACTGAAGCTTTCTTT. Its translation: CASSLEGRGTEAFF.

This chain connects TRBV12-5 to TRBJ2-7; D may be TRBD2 (5 bases). The CDR3 has 13 amino acids. Per the germline V gene, CDR1 is LGHNT and CDR2 is FRNRAP. The ends were cut back, 6 bases at V and 3 bases at J, with 12 bases in the middle. The CDR3 here is CASGWRRGYEQYF. CDR3 nucleotide sequence: TGTGCTAGTGGATGGCGCCGGGGCTACGAGCAGTACTTC.

The gene calls are TRBV28 and TRBJ2-7; 9 nucleotides line up with TRBD1. V was clipped by 4 bases and J by 6 bases; unmatched bases: 10. This CDR3 has 15 amino acids. The germline V gene encodes CDR1 MDHEN and CDR2 SYDVKM. The CDR3 region has the DNA TGTGCCAGCAGTTCCCGACCGGGACAGGGCCCCGAGCAGTACTTC. As protein: CASSSRPGQGPEQYF.

V gene TRBV4-1 combines with J gene TRBJ2-5, with 11 positions matching TRBD2. CDR3 length: 18 amino acids. Trimming at V came to 0 bases and at J to 2 bases, leaving 8 bases not matched to a gene. Germline CDR1 and CDR2: MGHRA and YSYEKL. CDR3 nucleotide sequence: TGCGCCAGCAGCCAAGATGTTAGCGGGAGGGCCTCTCAAGAGACCCAGTACTTC. It yields the protein CASSQDVSGRASQETQYF.

This chain connects TRBV7-9 to TRBJ1-1; 7 nucleotides align to TRBD1. Losses at the gene ends were 1 base for V and 4 bases for J; bases not matched to a gene: 3. CDR1 is SEHNR and CDR2 is FQNEAQ in the germline V gene (reference sequence). The length of the CDR3 is 14 residues. CDR3 loop: CASSLVGQVTEAFF. CDR3 nucleotides: TGTGCCAGCAGCTTAGTTGGACAGGTCACTGAAGCTTTCTTT.

The chain is built from TRBV12-5 and TRBJ1-1; D is possibly TRBD1 (5 bases). V was pared by 5 bases and J by 1 base, with 14 bases between. The CDR3 extends over 15 amino acids. Germline V gene data show CDR1 as LGHNT and CDR2 as FRNRAP. The chain's CDR3 is CASGAIGTANTEAFF. CDR3 coding DNA: TGTGCTAGTGGTGCCATCGGGACTGCGAACACTGAAGCTTTCTTT.

Points on this clone: At one of its ends the junction is not consistent with the germline gene, which may arise from a read error. Distinct nucleotide sequences in the sample also encode this CDR3. V is TRBV4-3 and J is TRBJ1-6; D gene uncertain. The CDR3 is 17 residues long. The germline gives CDR1 LGHNA, CDR2 YSLEER. CDR3 bases: TGCGCCAGCAGCCAAGAAGAGGTTAGCTCCTATAATTCCCCCCTCCACTTT. Translated, it gives CASSQEEVSSYNSPLHF.

The rearrangement links TRBV28 to TRBJ2-7; 8 bases are a match to TRBD2. Germline lookup yields CDR1 MDHEN and CDR2 SYDVKM. V lost 2 bases to trimming and J lost 2 bases; unmatched junction nucleotides: 2. The CDR3 covers 14 residues. In DNA form, the CDR3 reads TGTGCCAGCAGTTTAGTCGGGGGGGCCTACGAGCAGTACTTC. Its protein is CASSLVGGAYEQYF.

This clone has only a few counts. The chain has TRBV2 and TRBJ1-3; 8 bases match TRBD1. Losses at the gene ends were 1 base for V and 0 bases for J; bases not matched to a gene: 2. This CDR3 is built from 16 residues. Germline V gives CDR1 SNHLY, CDR2 FYNNEI. This CDR3 reads CASSEGQGASGNTIYF. CDR3 DNA: TGTGCCAGCAGTGAAGGCCAGGGGGCCTCTGGAAACACCATATATTTT.

The chain uses TRBV25-1 and TRBJ2-1; 9 bases are a match to TRBD2. CDR3 length equals 15 residues. Germline trimming cut 8 bases from V and 7 bases from J; bases unmatched to any gene: 12. Germline assignment: CDR1 MGHDK and CDR2 SYGVNS. As DNA, the CDR3 is TGTGCCAGCCTCCCGTTCAGCGGGGGGATGAATGAGCAGTTCTTC. Translating it yields CASLPFSGGMNEQFF.

This sequence joins TRBV4-1 and TRBJ1-2, with 7 bases aligning to TRBD1. V was pared by 7 bases and J by 6 bases, with 17 bases of the junction left unmatched. Germline V gives CDR1 MGHRA, CDR2 YSYEKL. The CDR3 has 16 amino acids. CDR3 coding DNA: TGCGCCAGCAAAGGGACAGTGGCTCGGCGAGGGGATGGCTACACCTTC. This encodes CASKGTVARRGDGYTF.

This clone showed up just a few times. This sequence joins TRBV7-9 and TRBJ1-5; 7 positions agree with TRBD1. V was pared by 5 bases and J by 2 bases, with 3 bases of the junction left unmatched. CDR1 is SEHNR, CDR2 FQNEAQ, per germline (reference sequence). The CDR3 spans 14 residues. CDR3 region: CASSSTGGNQPQHF. Written as DNA, the CDR3 is TGTGCCAGCAGCAGTACAGGGGGCAATCAGCCCCAGCATTTT.

The chain has TRBV14 and TRBJ2-1; the D gene is possibly TRBD2 (5 bases). CDR1 and CDR2 from the germline V gene are SGHDN and FVKESK. V was trimmed by 3 bases and J by 4 bases, leaving 7 bases between them. The CDR3 length is 13 residues. In nucleotides, the CDR3 is TGTGCCAGCAGCCAGCGGACTTACAATGAGCAGTTCTTC. Translating it yields CASSQRTYNEQFF.